This entry lists 11 T cell receptor beta chains sequenced from one sample in a study of T cells in Graves' hyperthyroidism and ophthalmopathy. From RNA transcripts, TCR beta CDR3 regions were amplified. The HTBI primer set served for first-round RT-PCR of the TCR CDR3. MiXCR, applied by TCRdb to the multiplex PCR reads, yields one record per CDR3 protein. The sample shows about 360,000 distinct CDR3 sequences, around an eighth of them seen only once. The sequencing sample was made of blood. Source of these receptors: a young man with Graves' hyperthyroidism that later progressed to Graves' ophthalmopathy.

This rearrangement joins TRBV18 to TRBJ1-1; TRBD1 is a possible D gene (6 bases). The CDR3 is 17 amino acids. Germline-derived CDR1 and CDR2 are KGHSH and LQKENI. Between the trimmed V and J ends, which lost 3 bases and 2 bases, there was a span of 19 bases. The CDR3 spells CASSPQENWGRNTEAFF. The DNA of the CDR3 is TGTGCCAGCTCACCTCAGGAGAATTGGGGGCGAAACACTGAAGCTTTCTTT.

This clonotype was seen only a few times. The chain recombines TRBV12-3 or TRBV12-4 with TRBJ1-2; 7 nucleotides match TRBD1. J gave up 8 bases and V 1 base, and 13 bases lay outside the gene matches. The CDR3 consists of 16 residues. For the CDR3, the DNA is TGTGCCAGCAGTTTAGTAGTAGGGGGCGGCAGTGGAGGCTACACCTTC. Translated: CASSLVVGGGSGGYTF.

As to this clonotype: A read error is possible here, since a much larger clone lies one base away. V is TRBV5-1 and J is TRBJ2-3, with 10 bases identical to TRBD2. Germline lookup yields CDR1 SGHRS and CDR2 YFSETQ. Unmatched junction bases numbered 9, after V lost 1 base and J lost 7 bases. This CDR3 comprises 16 residues. In DNA form, the CDR3 reads TGCGCCAGCAGCTTGAGGGCTAGCGGGGGTCCATATACGCAGTATTTT. It specifies CASSLRASGGPYTQYF.

Comment on this clonotype: Since a much larger clone is just one base distant, this may be a read error. This chain connects TRBV11-3 to TRBJ1-1; D not certain. V lost 4 bases to trimming and J lost 4 bases, with 16 bases between them. The germline gives CDR1 SGHNT, CDR2 YENEEA. There are 15 residues in the CDR3. CDR3 protein: CASSYRTMDSTEAFF. DNA of the CDR3: TGTGCCAGCAGCTATAGGACCATGGATAGCACTGAAGCTTTCTTT. Using reference TRBV11-3 and TRBJ1-1 for the parts outside the CDR3, the full variable domain is EAGVVQSPRYKIIEKKQPVAFWCNPISGHNTLYWYLQNLGQGPELLIRYENEEAVDDSQLPKDRFSAERLKGVDSTLKIQPAELGDSAVYLCASSYRTMDSTEAFFGQGTRLTVV.

J is TRBJ2-7 and V is TRBV15, with TRBD1 matching over 7 bases. The V gene end was trimmed by 8 bases and the J gene end by 3 bases; junction bases not matched to a gene: 7. CDR1 is LNHNV and CDR2 is YYDKDF in the germline V gene (reference sequence). This CDR3 is built from 13 residues. The CDR3 protein is CATGTGAGYEQYF. The CDR3 DNA reads TGTGCCACCGGTACAGGGGCCGGCTACGAGCAGTACTTC.

This clonotype occurred many times. The chain is built from TRBV5-1 and TRBJ2-7; 11 bases fit TRBD2. The CDR3 runs 15 residues. The germline V gene encodes CDR1 SGHRS and CDR2 YFSETQ. With 0 bases clipped from V and 4 bases from J, the junction kept 3 bases outside the gene matches. The CDR3 DNA is TGCGCCAGCAGCTTGGAACTAGCGGGGGCTTACGAGCAGTACTTC. It yields the protein CASSLELAGAYEQYF.

The rearrangement joins TRBV19 to TRBJ1-1; D unresolved. Trimming removed 5 bases at V and 1 base at J, with 8 bases between. The germline gives CDR1 LNHDA, CDR2 SQIVND (reference sequence). The length of the CDR3 is 13 residues. The CDR3 is CASSPQANTEAFF. In DNA form, the CDR3 reads TGTGCCAGTAGTCCTCAGGCGAACACTGAAGCTTTCTTT. Looking up the rest from reference TRBV19 and TRBJ1-1 gives the full variable domain: DGGITQSPKYLFRKEGQNVTLSCEQNLNHDAMYWYRQDPGQGLRLIYYSQIVNDFQKGDIAEGYSVSREKKESFPLTVTSAQKNPTAFYLCASSPQANTEAFFGQGTRLTVV.

The gene calls are TRBV30 and TRBJ2-2; 14 bases match TRBD2. Trimming at V came to 2 bases and at J to 4 bases, leaving 6 bases not matched to a gene. This CDR3 region has 17 residues. Germline loops: CDR1 GTSNPN, CDR2 SVGIG (reference sequence). CDR3 residues: CAWSPGLAGVTTGELFF. In DNA form, the CDR3 reads TGTGCCTGGAGTCCGGGACTAGCGGGGGTCACCACCGGGGAGCTGTTTTTT.

This clonotype was seen ten or more times. The chain uses TRBV30 and TRBJ2-1; 8 bases align to TRBD1. Trimming removed 5 bases from V and 6 bases from J; junction bases left unmatched: 9. The length of the CDR3 is 14 residues. Germline V CDR1 and CDR2: GTSNPN, SVGIG (reference sequence). The chain's CDR3 is CAWCDKQGGNEQFF. The CDR3 DNA reads TGTGCCTGGTGTGATAAACAGGGGGGCAATGAGCAGTTCTTC.

This clonotype was recorded many times. The rearrangement links TRBV11-2 to TRBJ2-2, with a weak D call TRBD1 (6 bases). The CDR3 runs to 14 residues. Germline assignment: CDR1 SGHAT and CDR2 FQNNGV. Trimming took off 5 bases at V and 3 bases at J, with 10 bases between the two ends. CDR3 sequence (DNA): TGTGCCAGCAGCGGCAGGGGCTACACCGGGGAGCTGTTTTTT. Translation gives CASSGRGYTGELFF.

Many counts were recorded for this clonotype. This rearrangement joins TRBV27 to TRBJ1-5; unclear D gene. The CDR3 runs to 14 residues. The V gene lost 6 bases and the J gene lost 1 base, with 10 bases spanning the gap. The germline gives CDR1 MNHEY, CDR2 SMNVEV (reference sequence). The CDR3 bases are TGTGCCAGCAGCTTAGCAGTAAGCAATCAGCCCCAGCATTTT. It translates to CASSLAVSNQPQHF.